Shown below are 14 T cell receptor beta chains from a single sample sequenced in a study of blood T cell repertoires in COVID-19. Produced via immunoSEQ multiplex PCR; TCRdb's table is partial and in-frame only. The sample holds 99,000 or so clones; 87% are singletons and the top ten take around 15%. Sequencing was carried out using peripheral blood. The receptors stem from a man aged 50 to 59 with acute or convalescent COVID-19.

V and J are TRBV6-5 and TRBJ2-2, with D possibly being TRBD1 (5 bases). Trimming stripped 6 bases from V and 10 bases from J, with 12 bases between. Germline-derived CDR1 and CDR2 are MNHEY and SVGAGI. CDR3 length equals 12 residues. The CDR3 sequence is CASRRTNEELFF. The DNA for the CDR3 is TGTGCCAGCAGAAGGACAAACGAGGAGCTGTTTTTT.

The chain has TRBV7-8 and TRBJ2-3; TRBD2 matches at 9 bases. V lost 2 bases to trimming and J lost 7 bases; unmatched junction nucleotides: 10. CDR1 is SGHVS and CDR2 is FQNEAQ in the germline V gene. The CDR3 contains 16 residues. CDR3 residues: CASSLTLAGATHTQYF. CDR3 sequence (DNA): TGTGCCAGCAGCTTAACCTTAGCGGGAGCCACGCATACGCAGTATTTT. The full variable domain, its missing parts supplied by reference TRBV7-8 and TRBJ2-3, is GAGVSQSPRYKVAKRGQDVALRCDPISGHVSLFWYQQALGQGPEFLTYFQNEAQLDKSGLPSDRFFAERPEGSVSTLKIQRTQQEDSAVYLCASSLTLAGATHTQYFGPGTRLTVL.

This sequence joins TRBV28 and TRBJ1-5, with 7 positions matching TRBD1. The CDR3 runs to 15 residues. Germline values: CDR1 MDHEN, CDR2 SYDVKM. After removal of 5 bases from V and 6 bases from J, the junction contained 10 bases not matched to a gene. CDR3 nucleotides: TGTGCCAGCAGTAGCCGGAGACAGGGAGCTCAGCCCCAGCATTTT. Translation gives CASSSRRQGAQPQHF. Full variable domain (rest looked up from reference TRBV28 and TRBJ1-5): DVKVTQSSRYLVKRTGEKVFLECVQDMDHENMFWYRQDPGLGLRLIYFSYDVKMKEKGDIPEGYSVSREKKERFSLILESASTNQTSMYLCASSSRRQGAQPQHFGDGTRLSIL.

V and J are TRBV11-3 and TRBJ2-1; 8 bases are a match to TRBD2. Germline V gives CDR1 SGHNT, CDR2 YENEEA. The CDR3 runs to 16 residues. Losses at the gene ends were 5 bases for V and 7 bases for J; bases not matched to a gene: 13. The CDR3 protein is CASSPFSSGRGNEQFF. CDR3 nucleotide sequence: TGTGCCAGCAGCCCCTTTTCTAGCGGGCGAGGGAATGAGCAGTTCTTC.

This sequence joins TRBV27 and TRBJ2-1; unclear D gene. Germline CDR1 MNHEY, CDR2 SMNVEV (reference sequence). This CDR3 has 14 residues. The germline V and J ends were trimmed by 3 bases and 5 bases, with 11 bases remaining between them. The CDR3 coding sequence is TGTGCCAGCAGTTTGGAGACTGGAGACAATGAGCAGTTCTTC. As protein: CASSLETGDNEQFF.

For the CDR3, the DNA is TGTGCCAGCAGCTTAGTTGGCAGGGGCCCAGATACGCAGTATTTT. As protein: CASSLVGRGPDTQYF. The chain uses TRBV11-2 and TRBJ2-3; TRBD1 might be the D (6 bases). Trimming removed 1 base at V and 4 bases at J, with 12 bases between. CDR3 length: 15 residues. The germline CDR1 and CDR2 sequences are SGHAT and FQNNGV.

This clone was recorded once. The genes are TRBV3-1 (or the pseudogene TRBV3-2) and TRBJ2-1, with D tentatively TRBD1 (5 bases). Germline CDR1 and CDR2: LGHDT and YNNKEL (reference sequence). The ends were cut back, 6 bases at V and 5 bases at J, with 17 bases in the middle. This CDR3 region has 15 residues. The CDR3 spells CASSHYQGPHNEQFF. The CDR3 DNA reads as TGTGCCAGCAGTCACTACCAGGGTCCCCACAATGAGCAGTTCTTC.

The V call is TRBV28, the J call TRBJ2-2, with 14 positions matching TRBD2. The V gene end was trimmed by 7 bases and the J gene end by 5 bases; junction bases not matched to a gene: 9. The CDR3 length is 17 residues. From germline, CDR1 is MDHEN and CDR2 SYDVKM. CDR3 amino acids: CASKLGLAGARTGELFF. CDR3 in DNA: TGTGCCAGCAAACTGGGACTAGCGGGAGCTAGAACCGGGGAGCTGTTTTTT.

V gene TRBV2 combines with J gene TRBJ2-3, with 8 bases identical to TRBD1. CDR1 SNHLY and CDR2 FYNNEI come from the germline V gene. CDR3 length: 15 residues. Trimming cost V 2 bases and J 1 base; bases outside gene matches: 2. Written as DNA, the CDR3 is TGTGCCAGCAGTGAAACGGGACAGGGCACAGATACGCAGTATTTT. Translated: CASSETGQGTDTQYF.

The V gene is TRBV16, the J gene TRBJ2-1; D is possibly TRBD1 (6 bases). Germline V gene sequence: CDR1 KGHSY, CDR2 FQNENV. This CDR3 region has 14 residues. Between the trimmed V and J ends, which lost 0 bases and 12 bases, there was a span of 15 bases. In DNA, the CDR3 is TGTGCCAGCAGCCAATCGGGGGCGAGTCCAGTGCAGTTCTTC. Protein product: CASSQSGASPVQFF.

The chain uses TRBV19 and TRBJ1-5; D may be TRBD1 (6 bases). In germline, CDR1 is LNHDA, CDR2 SQIVND (reference sequence). The CDR3 consists of 16 residues. V was clipped by 5 bases and J by 2 bases, with 16 bases between them. The CDR3: CASSQGRGVGNQPQHF. In DNA form, the CDR3 reads TGTGCCAGTAGTCAGGGCAGGGGAGTGGGCAATCAGCCCCAGCATTTT.

The rearrangement uses TRBV6-5 and TRBJ1-2; 10 bases agree with TRBD1. V gave up 6 bases and J gave up 5 bases; unmatched junction bases: 9. CDR1 and CDR2 from the germline V gene are MNHEY and SVGAGI. The CDR3 runs 15 residues. This CDR3 reads CASRAPPGQGYGYTF. The DNA of the CDR3 is TGTGCCAGCAGGGCCCCGCCGGGACAGGGGTATGGCTACACCTTC.

This clone showed up just a few times. The J gene is TRBJ2-1, the V gene TRBV9; D gene uncertain. The V gene's germline CDR1 is SGDLS and CDR2 YYNGEE. CDR3 length: 13 amino acids. V gave up 4 bases and J gave up 4 bases, with 9 bases separating them. The CDR3 DNA sequence: TGTGCCAGCAGCTCAAGACTGTACAATGAGCAGTTCTTC. It translates to CASSSRLYNEQFF.

The J gene is TRBJ2-1, the V gene TRBV18; 7 bases match TRBD1. This CDR3 comprises 16 residues. Germline V gives CDR1 KGHSH, CDR2 LQKENI. With 3 bases clipped from V and 3 bases from J, the junction kept 8 bases outside the gene matches. Here the CDR3 reads CASSPSGTEIYNEQFF. The CDR3 bases are TGTGCCAGCTCACCCTCCGGGACAGAGATCTACAATGAGCAGTTCTTC. Filled out from reference TRBV18 and TRBJ2-1, the complete variable domain reads NAGVMQNPRHLVRRRGQEARLRCSPMKGHSHVYWYRQLPEEGLKFMVYLQKENIIDESGMPKERFSAEFPKEGPSILRIQQVVRGDSAAYFCASSPSGTEIYNEQFFGPGTRLTVL.